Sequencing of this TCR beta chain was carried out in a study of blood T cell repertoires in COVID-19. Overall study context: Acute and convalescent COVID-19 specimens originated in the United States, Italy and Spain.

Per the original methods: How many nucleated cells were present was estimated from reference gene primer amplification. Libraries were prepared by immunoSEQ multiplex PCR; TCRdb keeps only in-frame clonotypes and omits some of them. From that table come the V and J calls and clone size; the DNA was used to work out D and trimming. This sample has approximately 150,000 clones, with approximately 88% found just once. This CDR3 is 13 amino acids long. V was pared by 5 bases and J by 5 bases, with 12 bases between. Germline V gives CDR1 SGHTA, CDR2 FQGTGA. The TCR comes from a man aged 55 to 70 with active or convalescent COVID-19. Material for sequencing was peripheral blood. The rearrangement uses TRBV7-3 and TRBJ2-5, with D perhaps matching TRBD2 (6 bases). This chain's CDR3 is CASSRRRGETQYF. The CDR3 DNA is TGTGCCAGCAGCCGACGCCGGGGGGAGACCCAGTACTTC.